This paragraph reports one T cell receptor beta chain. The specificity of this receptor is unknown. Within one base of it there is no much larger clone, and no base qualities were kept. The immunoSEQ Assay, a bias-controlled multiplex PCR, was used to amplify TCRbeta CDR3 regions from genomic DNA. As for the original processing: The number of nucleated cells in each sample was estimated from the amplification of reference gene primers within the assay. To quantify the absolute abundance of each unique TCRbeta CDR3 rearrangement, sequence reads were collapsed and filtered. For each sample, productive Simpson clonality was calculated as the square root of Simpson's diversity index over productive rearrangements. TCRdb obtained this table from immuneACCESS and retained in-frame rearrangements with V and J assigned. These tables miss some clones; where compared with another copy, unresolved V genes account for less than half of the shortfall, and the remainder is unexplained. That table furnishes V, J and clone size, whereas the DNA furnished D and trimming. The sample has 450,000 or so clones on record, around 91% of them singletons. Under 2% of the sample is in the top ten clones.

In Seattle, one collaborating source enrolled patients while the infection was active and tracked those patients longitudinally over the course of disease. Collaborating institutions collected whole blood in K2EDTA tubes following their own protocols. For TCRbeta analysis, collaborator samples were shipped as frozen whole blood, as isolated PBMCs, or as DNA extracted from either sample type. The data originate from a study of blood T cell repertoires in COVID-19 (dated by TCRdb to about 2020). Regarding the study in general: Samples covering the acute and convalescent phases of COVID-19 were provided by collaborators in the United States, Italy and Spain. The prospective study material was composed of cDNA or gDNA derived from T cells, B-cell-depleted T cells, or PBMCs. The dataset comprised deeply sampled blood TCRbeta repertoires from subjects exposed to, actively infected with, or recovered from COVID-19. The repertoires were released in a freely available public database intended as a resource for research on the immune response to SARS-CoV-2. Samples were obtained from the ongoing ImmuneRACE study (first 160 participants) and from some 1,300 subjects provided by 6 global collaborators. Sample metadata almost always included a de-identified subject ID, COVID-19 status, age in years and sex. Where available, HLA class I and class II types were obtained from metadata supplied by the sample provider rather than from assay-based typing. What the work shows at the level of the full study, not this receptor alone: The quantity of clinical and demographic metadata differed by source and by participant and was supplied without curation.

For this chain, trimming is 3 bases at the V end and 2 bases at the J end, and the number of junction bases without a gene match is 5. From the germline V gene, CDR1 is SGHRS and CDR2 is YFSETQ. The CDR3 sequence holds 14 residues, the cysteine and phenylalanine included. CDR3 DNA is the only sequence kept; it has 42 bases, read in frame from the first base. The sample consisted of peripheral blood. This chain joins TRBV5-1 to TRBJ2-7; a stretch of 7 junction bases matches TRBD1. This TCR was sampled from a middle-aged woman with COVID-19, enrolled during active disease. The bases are TGCGCCAGCAGCTCCTACAGGGGCGCCTACGAGCAGTACTTC. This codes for CASSSYRGAYEQYF.